These 25 T cell receptor beta chains share one sample of origin, sequenced in a study of vaccination effects on CD4 cells after COVID-19. Generated by immunoSEQ multiplex PCR, the TCRdb table keeps only in-frame clones and is missing some. The table records tens of thousands of clones, over 60% of them present only once. The antigens these receptors bind are not known. ViraFEST expansion of antigen-specific CD4+ T cells with viral peptide pools preceded sequencing. Isolation of CD4+ T cells took place after 10 days of culture. Participants each got two BNT162b2 or mRNA-1273 vaccine doses. The sequences come from CD4+ T cells from PBMCs cultured with HCoV-OC43 spike peptides, collected after COVID-19 vaccination. The subset: HCoV-OC43 spike overlapping peptide pool stimulation. The receptors here all came from a human donor who received a COVID-19 vaccine.

This clone was seen only a few times. The rearrangement uses TRBV14 and TRBJ1-3, with D tentatively TRBD1 (6 bases). The CDR3 sequence is 16 residues long. Between the trimmed V and J ends, which lost 5 bases and 3 bases, there was a span of 17 bases. From germline, CDR1 is SGHDN and CDR2 FVKESK. The CDR3 DNA reads as TGTGCCAGCAGCTCAGGACAGCTCCTCTATGGAAACACCATATATTTT. Translating it yields CASSSGQLLYGNTIYF.

This chain uses TRBV5-1 with TRBJ1-1; TRBD1 matches at 7 bases. Germline-derived CDR1 and CDR2 are SGHRS and YFSETQ. After removal of 0 bases from V and 5 bases from J, the junction contained 4 bases not matched to a gene. The CDR3 is 14 amino acids. The CDR3 coding sequence is TGCGCCAGCAGCTTGGAGACAGGGTCTACTGAAGCTTTCTTT. Its protein is CASSLETGSTEAFF.

This clone appeared a few times. The V and J genes are TRBV12-3 or TRBV12-4 and TRBJ2-7; 7 nucleotides align to TRBD1. The ends lost 5 bases at V and 5 bases at J; junction bases unmatched: 3. The CDR3 length is 12 residues. CDR3 in amino acids: CASSRTGDEQYF. CDR3 nucleotide sequence: TGTGCCAGCAGTCGGACAGGCGACGAGCAGTACTTC.

The chain recombines TRBV7-8 with TRBJ1-2; D remains unclear. The V end lost 5 bases, the J end lost 1 base, and 8 bases lay between the germline ends. Per germline, CDR1 SGHVS and CDR2 FQNEAQ. The CDR3 has 13 residues. This CDR3 reads CASSPQLNYGYTF. The CDR3 coding sequence is TGTGCCAGCAGCCCCCAACTTAACTATGGCTACACCTTC.

This clone has more than one count but fewer than ten. V and J are TRBV5-4 and TRBJ2-5; TRBD1 aligns across 9 bases. The ends lost 2 bases at V and 3 bases at J; junction bases unmatched: 2. The CDR3 has 14 amino acids. Germline V lookup: CDR1 SGHNT, CDR2 YYREEE (reference sequence). The CDR3 coding sequence is TGTGCCAGCAGCTTACAGGGGGCGAAAGAGACCCAGTACTTC. Protein sequence: CASSLQGAKETQYF.

The chain employs TRBV7-2 and TRBJ1-5; unclear D gene. The V gene's germline CDR1 is SGHTA and CDR2 FQGNSA. This CDR3 spans 13 amino acids. The V end lost 0 bases, the J end lost 5 bases, and 5 bases lay between the germline ends. This CDR3 is CASSLARDQPQHF. The CDR3 DNA sequence: TGTGCCAGCAGCTTAGCGCGAGATCAGCCCCAGCATTTT.

The chain uses TRBV3-1 (or the pseudogene TRBV3-2) and TRBJ1-4, with D possibly being TRBD1 (5 bases). V was pared by 3 bases and J by 5 bases, with 13 bases between. The germline V gene has CDR1 LGHDT and CDR2 YNNKEL (reference sequence). The CDR3 spans 15 residues. CDR3 amino acids: CASSQGVGKNEKLFF. The CDR3 nucleotides are TGTGCCAGCAGCCAGGGGGTAGGCAAGAATGAAAAACTGTTTTTT.

V usage is TRBV19 and J usage is TRBJ2-1; no definite D call. The CDR3 has 17 amino acids. Trimming removed 3 bases from V and 4 bases from J, with 19 bases in between. Germline V gene sequence: CDR1 LNHDA, CDR2 SQIVND (reference sequence). The chain's CDR3 is CASSMSDLMRTYNEQFF. As DNA, the CDR3 is TGTGCCAGTAGTATGTCGGACCTAATGAGAACATACAATGAGCAGTTCTTC.

The V gene is TRBV30, the J gene TRBJ1-6, with 8 bases fitting TRBD1. The germline V gene has CDR1 GTSNPN and CDR2 SVGIG (reference sequence). The CDR3 length is 15 residues. With 2 bases clipped from V and 6 bases from J, the junction kept 6 bases outside the gene matches. The CDR3 spells CAWSLWDRSNSPLHF. For the CDR3, the DNA is TGTGCCTGGAGTCTCTGGGACAGGAGTAATTCACCCCTCCACTTT.

This chain joins TRBV12-3 or TRBV12-4 and TRBJ1-1; no firm D call. This CDR3 spans 13 amino acids. Trimming pared 3 bases from V and 5 bases from J, leaving 10 bases between. CDR3 DNA: TGTGCCAGCAGTTTTGGTTCGAGGACTGAAGCTTTCTTT. This translates into CASSFGSRTEAFF.

A single count supports this clone. The rearrangement joins TRBV15 to TRBJ2-3, with D unclear. The CDR3 has 12 residues. Germline CDR1 reads LNHNV; CDR2 reads YYDKDF (reference sequence). Trimming pared 0 bases from V and 2 bases from J, leaving 0 bases between. CDR3 nucleotide sequence: TGTGCCACCAGCAGAGACACAGATACGCAGTATTTT. Translation: CATSRDTDTQYF.

The chain uses TRBV27 and TRBJ2-5, with TRBD2 matching 7 bases. Per germline, CDR1 MNHEY and CDR2 SMNVEV (reference sequence). This CDR3 region has 13 residues. The ends lost 5 bases at V and 5 bases at J; junction bases unmatched: 5. CDR3 in DNA: TGTGCCAGCAGTCTTAGCGGGTGGGAGACCCAGTACTTC. Its translation: CASSLSGWETQYF.

V usage is TRBV24-1 and J usage is TRBJ2-1; D remains ambiguous. In germline, CDR1 is KGHDR, CDR2 SFDVKD. This CDR3 comprises 14 residues. V lost 4 bases, J lost 6 bases, and 12 bases lay in between. DNA of the CDR3: TGTGCCACCAGTGACTGGACCCGGGCCAATGAGCAGTTCTTC. Protein sequence: CATSDWTRANEQFF.

The chain uses TRBV27 and TRBJ2-3, with 10 bases identical to TRBD2. After removal of 7 bases from V and 4 bases from J, the junction contained 2 bases not matched to a gene. This CDR3 has 13 amino acids. CDR1 is MNHEY and CDR2 is SMNVEV in the germline V gene (reference sequence). The CDR3 nucleotides are TGTGCCAGCAAGCGGGAGGGGTCAGATACGCAGTATTTT. It specifies CASKREGSDTQYF.

This sequence joins TRBV7-9 and TRBJ2-3; D unclear. V was pared by 5 bases and J by 0 bases, with 15 bases between. Germline CDR1 reads SEHNR; CDR2 reads FQNEAQ (reference sequence). The CDR3 runs to 16 residues. CDR3 residues: CASSARGARSTDTQYF. CDR3 bases: TGTGCCAGCAGCGCTAGAGGTGCTAGAAGCACAGATACGCAGTATTTT.

As regards this clone: A read error may produce the germline difference seen at one junction end. The chain carries TRBV24-1 and TRBJ2-1, with D possibly matching TRBD2 (6 bases). The CDR3 is made up of 14 amino acids. Germline V lookup: CDR1 KGHDR, CDR2 SFDVKD. DNA of the CDR3: TGTGCCACGAGTGACGGGGGATGGGGCAATGAGCAGTTCTTC. Its translation: CATSDGGWGNEQFF.

The chain has TRBV5-1 and TRBJ1-1, with D possibly being TRBD1 (5 bases). The CDR3 runs 16 residues. CDR1 and CDR2 (germline): SGHRS, YFSETQ. V lost 0 bases, J lost 1 base, and 13 bases lay in between. DNA of the CDR3: TGCGCCAGCAGCTTGGATTTAGGACAAAGGAACACTGAAGCTTTCTTT. It translates to CASSLDLGQRNTEAFF.

This clone has more than one count but fewer than ten. The V gene is TRBV12-5, the J gene TRBJ2-7; 7 bases match TRBD1. This CDR3 region has 15 residues. Unmatched junction bases numbered 8, after V lost 4 bases and J lost 2 bases. Germline CDR1 and CDR2: LGHNT and FRNRAP. As DNA, the CDR3 is TGTGCTAGTGGTTCAAGGACAGGTTTTCCCTACGAGCAGTACTTC. Residues: CASGSRTGFPYEQYF.

CDR3 protein: CASSDLWERDNEQFF. The CDR3 DNA follows: TGCGCCAGCAGTGACCTGTGGGAGCGGGACAATGAGCAGTTCTTC. The V and J genes are TRBV10-1 and TRBJ2-1, with D tentatively TRBD2 (6 bases). V lost 3 bases and J 5 bases, leaving 14 bases between the germline ends. The CDR3 contains 15 residues. Germline V gene lookup returns CDR1 WNHNN and CDR2 SYGVQD (reference sequence).

The rearrangement links TRBV21-1 to TRBJ1-2; the table calls TRBD1, which could not be checked here. TRBV21-1 is designated a pseudogene. The CDR3 runs 14 residues. The CDR3 coding sequence is TGTGCCAGCAGCAATCGACAGGGGGACTATGGCTACACCTTC. Amino acid sequence: CASSNRQGDYGYTF.

The chain combines TRBV6-5 with TRBJ1-2, with 9 bases identical to TRBD1. Trimming cost V 6 bases and J 4 bases; bases outside gene matches: 6. CDR1 and CDR2 (germline): MNHEY, SVGAGI. The CDR3 loop spans 14 amino acids. CDR3 in DNA: TGTGCCAGCAGGGAGGACAGGGGACCCTATGGCTACACCTTC. It encodes CASREDRGPYGYTF.

This sequence joins TRBV7-9 and TRBJ2-3; the D is unclear. Trimming stripped 1 base from V and 2 bases from J, with 7 bases between. CDR3 length: 14 residues. Germline lookup yields CDR1 SEHNR and CDR2 FQNEAQ (reference sequence). CDR3 DNA: TGTGCCAGCAGCTTAGGCGGAAACACAGATACGCAGTATTTT. Translating it yields CASSLGGNTDTQYF. Looking up the rest from reference TRBV7-9 and TRBJ2-3 gives the full variable domain: DTGVSQNPRHKITKRGQNVTFRCDPISEHNRLYWYRQTLGQGPEFLTYFQNEAQLEKSRLLSDRFSAERPKGSFSTLEIQRTEQGDSAMYLCASSLGGNTDTQYFGPGTRLTVL.

The V call is TRBV13, the J call TRBJ2-2; D may be TRBD2 (7 bases). Germline CDR1 PRHDT, CDR2 FYEKMQ (reference sequence). V was trimmed by 2 bases and J by 5 bases, leaving 21 bases between them. There are 18 residues in the CDR3. In DNA form, the CDR3 reads TGTGCCAGCAGCTTATTTACGGGGGGCCCCACGTTAACCGGGGAGCTGTTTTTT. Protein sequence: CASSLFTGGPTLTGELFF.

This clone was found a few times. The J gene is TRBJ1-1, the V gene TRBV2; a possible D gene is TRBD1 (6 bases). The CDR3 is 13 residues long. V lost 6 bases to trimming and J lost 1 base, with 9 bases between them. Germline CDR1 is SNHLY and CDR2 is FYNNEI. In nucleotides, the CDR3 is TGTGCCAGCAGGTTACAGGGGAACACTGAAGCTTTCTTT. This gives the protein CASRLQGNTEAFF.

The CDR3 DNA reads as TGTGCCAGCAGCCACACCCGGGTGGCTGGAAACACCATATATTTT. Its translation is CASSHTRVAGNTIYF. The chain recombines TRBV11-1 with TRBJ1-3; D is unresolved. Looked up from germline, CDR1 is SGHAT and CDR2 is FQDESV (reference sequence). Trimming removed 5 bases from V and 2 bases from J, with 13 bases in between. The CDR3 is 15 amino acids.